Listed below are T cell receptor beta chains from one sample, sequenced in a study of chemoradiotherapy in HPV16-positive cancers. Sequencing was performed with immunoSEQ multiplex PCR; in TCRdb, only in-frame clones are kept and a portion is missing. Of some 28,000 clones listed, around 84% were seen once; the top ten hold 5% to 6.5%. The specimen was blood, collected from a patient who underwent chemoradiotherapy. All receptors come from a human donor with HPV-associated anogenital cancer. Both conserved end residues are part of each CDR3. The D gene is left open where the match is weak. Clone size appears in some rows only: once, few, many, or a class for an expanded clone.

V	J	size	D	DNA	CDR3
TRBV6-1	TRBJ1-1	NA	TRBD1	TGTGCCAGCAGTGAGGGAATGGCAGGGGGCTGGACTGAAGCTTTCTTT	CASSEGMAGGWTEAFF
TRBV14	TRBJ1-2	NA	NA	TGTGCCAGCAGCCCAGCCCCACAGGTTCCCGGGAGGGGCTACACCTTC	CASSPAPQVPGRGYTF
TRBV29-1	TRBJ1-1	NA	TRBD1	TGCAGCGCAGATGAACCTGACAGGGGGCGCGGAGCTTTCTTT	CSADEPDRGRGAFF
TRBV6-1	TRBJ2-7	NA	NA	TGTGCCAGCGAACCAACTGGACAGAGCTCCTACGAGCAGTACTTC	CASEPTGQSSYEQYF
TRBV6-6	TRBJ1-1	NA	NA	TGTGCCAGCAATAGGGGGGACACTGAAGCTTTCTTT	CASNRGDTEAFF
TRBV27	TRBJ1-6	NA	TRBD1	TGTGCCAGCAGCTTCGGGGGGTCGACAGGGGGCAATTCACCCCTCCACTTT	CASSFGGSTGGNSPLHF
TRBV5-1	TRBJ2-7	NA	TRBD2	TGCGCCAGCAGCGTTAGCGGGGGCAACTCCTACGAGCAGTACTTC	CASSVSGGNSYEQYF
TRBV6-5	TRBJ1-2	NA	TRBD1	TGTGCCAGCAGCCGGACAGGGGGTAACTATGGCTACACCTTC	CASSRTGGNYGYTF
TRBV19	TRBJ2-2	NA	NA	TGTGCCAGTAGTATAGGGGGTACAGGAGAGCTGTTTTTT	CASSIGGTGELFF
TRBV18	TRBJ1-6	NA	NA	TGTGCCAGCTCCCCTAAGAGTGGGGGGTCCCTCCACTTT	CASSPKSGGSLHF
TRBV5-1	TRBJ2-3	NA	TRBD2	TGCGCCAGCAGCTTGGGACTAGCCCTCGGCACAGATACGCAGTATTTT	CASSLGLALGTDTQYF
TRBV9	TRBJ1-3	NA	NA	TGTGCCAGCAGCGATCAACCAACAGGGACGGGAAACACCATATATTTT	CASSDQPTGTGNTIYF
TRBV30	TRBJ1-1	NA	TRBD1	TGTGCCTTCCGTAAAGGACAGGGGGCTACCGCTTTCTTT	CAFRKGQGATAFF
TRBV9	TRBJ1-3	NA	NA	TGTGCCAGCAGCGCACAGAGCTCTGGAAACACCATATATTTT	CASSAQSSGNTIYF
TRBV6-1	TRBJ1-2	once	NA	TGTGCCAGCAGTGAACCCGGGAGGGGCTACACCTTC	CASSEPGRGYTF
TRBV12-1	TRBJ2-7	once	NA	TGTGCCAGCAGCTGCTCCGACAGGCCACCCTTC	CASSCSDRPPF
TRBV7-7	TRBJ2-1	NA	NA	TGTGCCAGCAGCTTAGATGCGGACAATGAGCAGTTCTTC	CASSLDADNEQFF
TRBV4-2	TRBJ2-3	NA	NA	TGTGCCAGCAGCCAAGTGGGTTTCGGCACAGATACGCAGTATTTT	CASSQVGFGTDTQYF
TRBV7-9	TRBJ1-2	NA	TRBD1	TGTGCCAGCAGCTTTGGGACAGGGGACGGCTATGGCTACACCTTC	CASSFGTGDGYGYTF
TRBV5-4	TRBJ1-6	NA	TRBD1	TGTGCCAGCAGCTATAGCCTACAGGGGGCGTTTTCACCCCTCCACTTT	CASSYSLQGAFSPLHF
TRBV6-4	TRBJ2-5	NA	TRBD1	TGTGCCAGCAGTACCCAGGGGGCGCCGGGGGAGACCCAGTACTTC	CASSTQGAPGETQYF
TRBV4-1	TRBJ2-2	NA	TRBD2	TGCGCCAGCTATTACCTAGCGGGGAACACCGGGGAGCTGTTTTTT	CASYYLAGNTGELFF
TRBV18	TRBJ1-3	NA	NA	TGTGCCAGCTCACTGACGTCCGGGACGGCCTCTGGAAACACCATATATTTT	CASSLTSGTASGNTIYF
TRBV15	TRBJ2-2	NA	TRBD1	TGTGCCACCAGCGCCGACAGGGGCGAAAACACCGGGGAGCTGTTTTTT	CATSADRGENTGELFF
TRBV5-1	TRBJ2-3	NA	NA	TGCGCCAGCAGCTTCACAGATACGCAGTATTTT	CASSFTDTQYF
TRBV9	TRBJ2-1	once	TRBD2	TGTGCCAGCAGCGTCGGGACTAGCGGGGGGGCTCTGAGAGGCAATGAGCAGTTCTTC	CASSVGTSGGALRGNEQFF